The TCR beta chain under discussion was sequenced for a study of blood T cell repertoires in COVID-19. This CDR3 has 16 amino acids. The ends were cut back, 1 base at V and 0 bases at J, with 10 bases in the middle. Germline V gene sequence: CDR1 MDHEN, CDR2 SYDVKM. Profiled with immunoSEQ multiplex PCR; TCRdb holds only in-frame clones, not every one. Of tens of thousands of clones in the sample, more than 80% were seen once. The source material was peripheral blood. This sequence joins TRBV28 and TRBJ2-4; D unresolved. The sequence was collected from a man aged 55 to 70 with acute or convalescent COVID-19. CDR3 sequence reads: CASSLSELLAKNIQYF. CDR3 DNA sequence: TGTGCCAGCAGTTTATCGGAGTTACTAGCCAAAAACATTCAGTACTTC. The whole variable domain, remainder taken from reference TRBV28 and TRBJ2-4, is DVKVTQSSRYLVKRTGEKVFLECVQDMDHENMFWYRQDPGLGLRLIYFSYDVKMKEKGDIPEGYSVSREKKERFSLILESASTNQTSMYLCASSLSELLAKNIQYFGAGTRLSVL.